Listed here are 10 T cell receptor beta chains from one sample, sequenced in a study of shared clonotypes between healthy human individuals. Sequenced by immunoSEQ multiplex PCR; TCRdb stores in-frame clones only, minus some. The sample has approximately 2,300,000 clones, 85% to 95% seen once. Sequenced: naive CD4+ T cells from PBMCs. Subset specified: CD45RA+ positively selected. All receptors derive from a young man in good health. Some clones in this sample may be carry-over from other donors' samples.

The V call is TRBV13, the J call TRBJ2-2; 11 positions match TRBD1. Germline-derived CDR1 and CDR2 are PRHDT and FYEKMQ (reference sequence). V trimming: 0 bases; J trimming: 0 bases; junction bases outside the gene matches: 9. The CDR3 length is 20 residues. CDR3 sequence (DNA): TGTGCCAGCAGCTTAGGTGGCTGGGGACAGGGGGGCCCGAACACCGGGGAGCTGTTTTTT. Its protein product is CASSLGGWGQGGPNTGELFF.

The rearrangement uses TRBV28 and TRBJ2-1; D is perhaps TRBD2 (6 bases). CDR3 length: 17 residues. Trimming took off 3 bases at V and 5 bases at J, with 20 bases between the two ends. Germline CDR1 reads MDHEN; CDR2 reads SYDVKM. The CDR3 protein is CASSFLLRGLIDNEQFF. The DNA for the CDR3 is TGTGCCAGCAGTTTCCTCCTGAGGGGACTCATAGACAATGAGCAGTTCTTC.

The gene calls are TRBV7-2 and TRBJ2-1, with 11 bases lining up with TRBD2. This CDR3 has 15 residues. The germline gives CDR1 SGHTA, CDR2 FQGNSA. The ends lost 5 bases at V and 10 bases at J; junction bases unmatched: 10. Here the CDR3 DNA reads TGTGCCAGCAGCCCGACTAGCGGGGCTAGAAGGGAGCAGTTCTTC. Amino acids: CASSPTSGARREQFF.

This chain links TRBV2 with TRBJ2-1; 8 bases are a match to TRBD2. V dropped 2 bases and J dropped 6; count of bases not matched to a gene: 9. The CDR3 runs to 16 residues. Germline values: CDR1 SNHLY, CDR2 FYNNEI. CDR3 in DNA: TGTGCCAGCAGTGAACTTAGCGGGGAAATTCTCAATGAGCAGTTCTTC. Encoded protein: CASSELSGEILNEQFF.

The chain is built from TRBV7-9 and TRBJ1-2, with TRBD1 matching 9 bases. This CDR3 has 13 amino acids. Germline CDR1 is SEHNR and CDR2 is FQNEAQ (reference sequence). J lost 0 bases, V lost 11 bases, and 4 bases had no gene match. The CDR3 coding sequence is TGTGCCGGACAGGGGCAGGCTAACTATGGCTACACCTTC. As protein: CAGQGQANYGYTF.

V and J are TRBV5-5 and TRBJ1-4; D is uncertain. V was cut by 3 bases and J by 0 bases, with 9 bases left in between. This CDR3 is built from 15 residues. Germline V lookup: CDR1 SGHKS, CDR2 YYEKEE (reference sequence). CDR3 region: CASSSHGSTNEKLFF. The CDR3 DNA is TGTGCCAGCAGCTCACATGGTTCAACTAATGAAAAACTGTTTTTT.

The CDR3 here is CASSTLRRTNVSSGRGAYEQYF. The CDR3 DNA sequence: TGTGCCAGCAGCACCCTACGACGGACGAACGTCTCTAGCGGGAGAGGGGCCTACGAGCAGTACTTC. The V call is TRBV21-1, the J call TRBJ2-7; TRBD2 is the table's D call and was not checked against the DNA. TRBV21-1 is termed a pseudogene. CDR3 length: 22 residues.

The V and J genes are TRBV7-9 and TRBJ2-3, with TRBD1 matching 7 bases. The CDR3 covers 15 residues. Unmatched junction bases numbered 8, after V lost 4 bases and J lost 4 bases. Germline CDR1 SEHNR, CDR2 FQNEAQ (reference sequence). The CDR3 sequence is CASSSNRGGADTQYF. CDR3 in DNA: TGTGCCAGCAGCTCGAACAGGGGTGGTGCAGATACGCAGTATTTT.

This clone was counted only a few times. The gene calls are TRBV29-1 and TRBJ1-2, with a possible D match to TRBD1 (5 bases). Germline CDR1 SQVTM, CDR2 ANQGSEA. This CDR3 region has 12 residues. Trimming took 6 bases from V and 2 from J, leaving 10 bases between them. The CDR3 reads CSVARGNYGYTF. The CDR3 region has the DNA TGCAGCGTCGCCCGGGGGAACTATGGCTACACCTTC. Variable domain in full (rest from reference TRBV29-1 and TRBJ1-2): SAVISQKPSRDICQRGTSLTIQCQVDSQVTMMFWYRQQPGQSLTLIATANQGSEATYESGFVIDKFPISRPNLTFSTLTVSNMSPEDSSIYLCSVARGNYGYTFGSGTRLTVV.

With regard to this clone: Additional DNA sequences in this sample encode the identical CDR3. As DNA, the CDR3 is TGTGCCAGCAGTGAACGGAGCTCTGGAAACACCATATATTTT. Protein: CASSERSSGNTIYF. The V and J genes are TRBV6-1 and TRBJ1-3; no clear D gene. Germline V gene sequence: CDR1 MNHNS, CDR2 SASEGT. V gave up 2 bases and J gave up 0 bases, with 5 bases separating them. This CDR3 has 14 residues.